This T cell receptor beta chain comes out of a study of blood T cell repertoires in COVID-19. The cohort comprised adults aged roughly 18 to 95 years residing in under 25 US areas. Sequencing was performed with immunoSEQ multiplex PCR; in TCRdb, only in-frame clones are kept and a portion is missing. The sample yields around 250,000 clones, 90% to 95% seen once. This CDR3 region has 11 residues. Germline lookup yields CDR1 GTSNPN and CDR2 SVGIG (reference sequence). V was shortened by 6 bases and J by 10 bases, with 13 bases between the two germline ends. The TCR was taken from a human donor in a cohort exposed to, infected with or recovered from COVID-19 (not recorded which). The donor label of this sample is uncertain. This rearrangement joins TRBV30 to TRBJ2-1; D is perhaps TRBD1 (6 bases). Sequencing was done on a sample of PBMCs or T cells enriched from blood (not recorded which). The CDR3 DNA is TGTGCCTGCCCTACAGGGATGGAGCAGTTCTTC. Amino acids: CACPTGMEQFF.